The sample holds a few counts of the clone carrying this T cell receptor beta chain. What it binds is unknown. These data originate in a study of cytomegalovirus exposure and HLA in healthy donors. Background on the study: Earlier sequencing of about 179 million T cells yielded fewer than 140 million unique TCR beta sequences. Points from the study as a whole: There were around 160 TCR beta chains listed as cytomegalovirus-associated. The HLA-A and HLA-B alleles of most subjects were reportedly predicted accurately from TCR beta sequences.

PCR amplification relied on 60 Vbeta primers (plus 13 Jbeta primers). The repertoire was sequenced with immunoSEQ multiplex PCR; TCRdb's copy has only in-frame clones and lacks some. The table records 70,000 to 95,000 clones, around 85% of them present only once. The CDR3 contains 14 residues. V shed 1 base and J 1 base; nucleotides not matched to a gene: 1. Germline V lookup: CDR1 SQVTM, CDR2 ANQGSEA. The chain links TRBV29-1 to TRBJ2-5, with 9 bases identical to TRBD1. This TCR derives from a human donor in good health. The specimen sequenced was PBMCs. CDR3 in DNA: TGCAGCGTTGAAGGGACAGGGGCCCAAGAGACCCAGTACTTC. As protein: CSVEGTGAQETQYF.